This T cell receptor (beta chain) was sequenced during a study of T cell changes during pregnancy in multiple sclerosis. The germline gives CDR1 MDHEN, CDR2 SYDVKM. V lost 5 bases and J lost 5, with 15 bases in between. This CDR3 region has 14 residues. Libraries were prepared by immunoSEQ multiplex PCR; TCRdb keeps only in-frame clonotypes and omits some of them. The sample includes approximately 84,000 clones, over 85% of them seen just once. The TCR originated in a female donor in good health, enrolled as a control in a pregnancy study. This material consisted of peripheral blood, taken in the second trimester of pregnancy. The J gene is TRBJ2-5, the V gene TRBV28; a possible D gene is TRBD2 (5 bases). The CDR3 region is CASSPRLSSETQYF. The CDR3 DNA follows: TGTGCCAGCAGTCCCCGACTATCCTCGGAGACCCAGTACTTC.